This T cell receptor (beta chain) is from a study of T cell responses to AZD1222 COVID-19 vaccine. This table comes from immunoSEQ multiplex PCR, and its TCRdb copy is limited to in-frame clones, with some not included. The sample shows some 110,000 clones, 75% to 90% of them seen only once. V trimming: 0 bases; J trimming: 3 bases; junction bases outside the gene matches: 3. The germline CDR1 and CDR2 sequences are SGHDN and FVKESK. The CDR3 consists of 16 residues. This sequence was found in an adult in good health. V is TRBV14 and J is TRBJ2-7, with TRBD2 matching 12 bases. The starting material was peripheral blood, obtained on day 0 of AZD1222 vaccination. CDR3 sequence reads: CASSQDRLAGDYEQYF. CDR3 DNA: TGTGCCAGCAGCCAAGACCGACTAGCGGGAGACTACGAGCAGTACTTC.